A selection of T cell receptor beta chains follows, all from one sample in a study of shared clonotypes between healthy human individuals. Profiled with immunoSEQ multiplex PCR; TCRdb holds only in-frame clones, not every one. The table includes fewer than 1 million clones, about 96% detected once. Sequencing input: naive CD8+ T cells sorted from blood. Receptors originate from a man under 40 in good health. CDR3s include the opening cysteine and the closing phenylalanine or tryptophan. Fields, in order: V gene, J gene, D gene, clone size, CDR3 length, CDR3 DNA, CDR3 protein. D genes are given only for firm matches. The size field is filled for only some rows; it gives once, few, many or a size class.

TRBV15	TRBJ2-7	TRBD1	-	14	TGTGCCACCAGCAGAGAGGGACAGCCAAACGAGCAGTACTTC	CATSREGQPNEQYF
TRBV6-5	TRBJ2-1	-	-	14	TGTGCCAGCAGTCCAGCCCGATCCTACAATGAGCAGTTCTTC	CASSPARSYNEQFF
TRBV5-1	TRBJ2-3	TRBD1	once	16	TGCGCCAGCAGCCCTGGACAGGGAACGGGGACAGATACGCAGTATTTT	CASSPGQGTGTDTQYF
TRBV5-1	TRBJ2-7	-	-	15	TGCGCCAGCAGCTTCACCGGGGCTAGCAACTACGAGCAGTACTTC	CASSFTGASNYEQYF
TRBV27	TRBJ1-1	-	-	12	TGTGCCAGCAGTTTATCCCACGATCAAGCTTTCTTT	CASSLSHDQAFF
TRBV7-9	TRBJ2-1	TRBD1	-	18	TGTGCCAGCAGCTCCACACGCCTCGACAGGGGGTCCTACAATGAGCAGTTCTTC	CASSSTRLDRGSYNEQFF
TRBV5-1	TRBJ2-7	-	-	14	TGCGCCAGCAGCCCGTATACAGGTGACTACGAGCAGTACTTC	CASSPYTGDYEQYF
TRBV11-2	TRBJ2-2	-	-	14	TGTGCCAGCAGCTACCACTCTATGTCCGGGGAGCTGTTTTTT	CASSYHSMSGELFF
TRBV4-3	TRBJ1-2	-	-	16	TGCGCCAGCAGCCAAGACCCAGAAGGCACCTTCTATGGCTACACCTTC	CASSQDPEGTFYGYTF
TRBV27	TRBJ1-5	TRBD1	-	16	TGTGCCAGCAGTTTACGCGGAGACAGGGCCAATCAGCCCCAGCATTTT	CASSLRGDRANQPQHF
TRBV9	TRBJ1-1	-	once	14	TGTGCCAGCAGCGTTGGGGGTTTGGGCACTGAAGCTTTCTTT	CASSVGGLGTEAFF
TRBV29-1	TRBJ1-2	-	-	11	TGCAGCGTCCTAGTAGACTATGGCTACACCTTC	CSVLVDYGYTF
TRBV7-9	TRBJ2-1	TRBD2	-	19	TGTGCCAGCACCCGCTCCTTTGGCGGGAGATCGACGGGAGCCAATGAGCAGTTCTTC	CASTRSFGGRSTGANEQFF
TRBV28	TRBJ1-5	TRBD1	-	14	TGTGCCAGCAGTTTACAGGGGGTTAAGCAGCCCCAGCATTTT	CASSLQGVKQPQHF
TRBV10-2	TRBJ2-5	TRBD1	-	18	TGCGCCAGCAGTGAGCGCTATGGGACAGGGGGCTCGGGAGAGACCCAGTACTTC	CASSERYGTGGSGETQYF
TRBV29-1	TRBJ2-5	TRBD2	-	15	TGCAGCGTTGAAGGACTAGCGGGAGGTAGGGAGACCCAGTACTTC	CSVEGLAGGRETQYF
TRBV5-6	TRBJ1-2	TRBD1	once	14	TGTGCCAGCAGCTTGGCCCAGACAGGGGACGGCTACACCTTC	CASSLAQTGDGYTF
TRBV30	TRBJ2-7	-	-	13	TGTGCCTGGAGCTTGGGTATGGGGTACGAGCAGTACTTC	CAWSLGMGYEQYF
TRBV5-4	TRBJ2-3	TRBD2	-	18	TGTGCCAGCAGCTTGGCCAGGAGTACGGGAGGCCCCACAGATACGCAGTATTTT	CASSLARSTGGPTDTQYF
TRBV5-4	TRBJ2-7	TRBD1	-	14	TGTGCCAGCAGCTTGGAACAGGGGCCCGACGAGCAGTACTTC	CASSLEQGPDEQYF
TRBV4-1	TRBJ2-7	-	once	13	TGCGCCAGCAGCCTGGGACGGACCTACGAGCAGTACTTC	CASSLGRTYEQYF
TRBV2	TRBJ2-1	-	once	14	TGTGCCAGCAGCCCTAATGCCAGGCACAATGAGCAGTTCTTC	CASSPNARHNEQFF
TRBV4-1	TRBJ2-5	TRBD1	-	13	TGCGCCAGCAGCCAGGGACAGCAAGAGACCCAGTACTTC	CASSQGQQETQYF
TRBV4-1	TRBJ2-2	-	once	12	TGCGCCAGCAGCCAGGGAACCGGGGAGCTGTTTTTT	CASSQGTGELFF
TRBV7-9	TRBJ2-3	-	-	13	TGTGCCAGTCGACAGGTTTTGGCAGATACGCAGTATTTT	CASRQVLADTQYF
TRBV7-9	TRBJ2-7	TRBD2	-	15	TGTGCCAGCAGCCCTCGACTAGCGGGAGTGTACGAGCAGTACTTC	CASSPRLAGVYEQYF
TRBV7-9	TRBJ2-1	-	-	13	TGTGCCAGCAGCGGCGGCTCCTACAATGAGCAGTTCTTC	CASSGGSYNEQFF
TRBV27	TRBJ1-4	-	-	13	TGTGCCAGCGGGAGACAGGTGAATGAAAAACTGTTTTTT	CASGRQVNEKLFF
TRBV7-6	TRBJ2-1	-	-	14	TGTGCCAGCAGCTTAGGAGGGGGGCCGGGTGAGCAGTTCTTC	CASSLGGGPGEQFF
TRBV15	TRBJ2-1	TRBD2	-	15	TGTGCCACCAGTCGAGGCGGGAGGTCCTACAATGAGCAGTTCTTC	CATSRGGRSYNEQFF
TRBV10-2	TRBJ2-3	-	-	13	TGCGCCAGCAATTCAGGGGTGGGAGATACGCAGTATTTT	CASNSGVGDTQYF
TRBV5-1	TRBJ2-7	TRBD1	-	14	TGCGCCAGCAGCAGCCGGGACAGGGTGCACGAGCAGTACTTC	CASSSRDRVHEQYF
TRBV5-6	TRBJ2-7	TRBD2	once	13	TGTGCCAGCAGCCTCGGGGGGGCGGAAGAGCAGTACTTC	CASSLGGAEEQYF
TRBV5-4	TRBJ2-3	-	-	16	TGTGCCAGCAGCTCGGGGACACTAGTAAACCCAGATACGCAGTATTTT	CASSSGTLVNPDTQYF
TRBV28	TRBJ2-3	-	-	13	TGTGCCAGCAGTAAGGTCGATACAGATACGCAGTATTTT	CASSKVDTDTQYF
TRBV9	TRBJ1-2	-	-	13	TGTGCCAGCAGCGCCAGGGAGCCCTATGGCTACACCTTC	CASSAREPYGYTF
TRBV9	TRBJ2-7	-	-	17	TGTGCCAGCAGCGTAGGGTGGGGGAGTAGCGGCGACTACGAGCAGTACTTC	CASSVGWGSSGDYEQYF
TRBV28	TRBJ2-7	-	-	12	TGTGCCAGCAGTTCACAGCCCTACGAGCAGTACTTC	CASSSQPYEQYF
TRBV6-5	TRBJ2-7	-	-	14	TGTGCCAGCAGTGATACCGGGACGCTCTACGAGCAGTACTTC	CASSDTGTLYEQYF
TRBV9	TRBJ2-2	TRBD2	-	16	TGTGCCAGCAGCCCCCAACTAGCGGGGGACACCGGGGAGCTGTTTTTT	CASSPQLAGDTGELFF
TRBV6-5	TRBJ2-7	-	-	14	TGTGCCAGCAGTTACGGGGACGCCTCCTACGAGCAGTACTTC	CASSYGDASYEQYF
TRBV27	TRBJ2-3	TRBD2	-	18	TGTGCCAGCAGCGTAGCGGGAGTGGTTCCCTCGGGGAGCGATACGCAGTATTTT	CASSVAGVVPSGSDTQYF
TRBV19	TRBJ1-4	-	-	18	TGTGCCAGTAGTGCTTGGGGCCTCTTCAGAAGCGCGAATGAAAAACTGTTTTTT	CASSAWGLFRSANEKLFF
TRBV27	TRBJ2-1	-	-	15	TGTGCCAGCACCCACCCGGGGAGCTCCTACAATGAGCAGTTCTTC	CASTHPGSSYNEQFF
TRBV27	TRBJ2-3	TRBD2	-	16	TGTGCCAGCAGTCCGTGGGTAGCGGGTCACACAGATACGCAGTATTTT	CASSPWVAGHTDTQYF
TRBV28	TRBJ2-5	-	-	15	TGTGCCAGCCTTCCCAATCCCGACATAGCAGAGACCCAGTACTTC	CASLPNPDIAETQYF
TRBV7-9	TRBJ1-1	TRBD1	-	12	TGTGCCAGCAGCCCGGGACAGGTTGGGGCTTTCTTT	CASSPGQVGAFF
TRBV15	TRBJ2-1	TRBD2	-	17	TGTGCCACCAGCAATCTTCGGACTAGCGGGAGAAGCAATGAGCAGTTCTTC	CATSNLRTSGRSNEQFF
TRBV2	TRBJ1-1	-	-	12	TGTGCCAGCAGTGAAGGGATCACTGAAGCTTTCTTT	CASSEGITEAFF
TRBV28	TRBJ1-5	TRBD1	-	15	TGTGCCAGCAGTTTTGCCCACAGGGGAGGTCAGCCCCAGCATTTT	CASSFAHRGGQPQHF
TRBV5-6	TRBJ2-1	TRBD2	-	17	TGTGCCAGCAGCTTGGCGATACTAGCGGGAGGGCCGGGTGAGCAGTTCTTC	CASSLAILAGGPGEQFF
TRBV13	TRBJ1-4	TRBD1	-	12	TGTGCCAGCAGCAAGACAGGGGAAAAACTGTTTTTT	CASSKTGEKLFF
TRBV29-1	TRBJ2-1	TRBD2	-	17	TGCAGCGTTGAGGGACTAGCGGGAACCGCATCCTACAATGAGCAGTTCTTC	CSVEGLAGTASYNEQFF
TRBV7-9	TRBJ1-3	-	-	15	TGTGCCAGCAGCGACGATTTGCCTTATGGAAACACCATATATTTT	CASSDDLPYGNTIYF
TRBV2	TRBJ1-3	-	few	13	TGTGCCAGTTTAGTGCCCTCTGGAAACACCATATATTTT	CASLVPSGNTIYF
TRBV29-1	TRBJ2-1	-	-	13	TGCAGCCCCCGGGTAGGCCCGAGCAATGAGCAGTTCTTC	CSPRVGPSNEQFF
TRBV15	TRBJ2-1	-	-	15	TGTGCCACCAGCAGCGTGGGGACCCCGGCTAATGAGCAGTTCTTC	CATSSVGTPANEQFF
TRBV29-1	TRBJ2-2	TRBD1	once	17	TGCAGCGTTGCCCCTCCCCTCGACAGGGGAAATACCGGGGAGCTGTTTTTT	CSVAPPLDRGNTGELFF
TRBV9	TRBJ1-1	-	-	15	TGTGCCAGCAGCGTAGCTGTAGAGGGAGCCACTGAAGCTTTCTTT	CASSVAVEGATEAFF